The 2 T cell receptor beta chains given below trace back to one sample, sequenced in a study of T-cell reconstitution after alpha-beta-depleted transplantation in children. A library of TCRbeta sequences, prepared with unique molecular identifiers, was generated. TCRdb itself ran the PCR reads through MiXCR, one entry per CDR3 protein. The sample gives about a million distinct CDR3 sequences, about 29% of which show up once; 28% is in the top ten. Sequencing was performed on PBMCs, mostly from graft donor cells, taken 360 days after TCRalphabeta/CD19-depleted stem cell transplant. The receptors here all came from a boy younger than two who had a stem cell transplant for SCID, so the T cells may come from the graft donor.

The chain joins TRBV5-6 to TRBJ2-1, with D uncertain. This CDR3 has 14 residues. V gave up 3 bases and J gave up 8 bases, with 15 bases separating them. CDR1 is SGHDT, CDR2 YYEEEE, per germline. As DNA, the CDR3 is TGTGCCAGCAGCTACCCGACGGGCGTCGATGAGCAGTTCTTC. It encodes CASSYPTGVDEQFF.

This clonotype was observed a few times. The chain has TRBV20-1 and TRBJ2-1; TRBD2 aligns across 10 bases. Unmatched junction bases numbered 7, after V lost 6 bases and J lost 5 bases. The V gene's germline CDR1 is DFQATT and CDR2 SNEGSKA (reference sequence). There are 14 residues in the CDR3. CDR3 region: CSAAAGGTHNEQFF. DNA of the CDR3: TGCAGTGCGGCAGCGGGGGGGACCCACAATGAGCAGTTCTTC.